The T cell receptor beta chain under discussion was sequenced for a study of radiotherapy plus CTLA-4 blockade in lung cancer (dated by TCRdb to between 2018 and 2020). Notes on the research overall: Objective responses were observed in approximately 19% of enrolled patients, and disease control was achieved in roughly 29%. What the authors observed across the whole study: After treatment with radiotherapy and ipilimumab, TCR clones that originated in tumors expanded in peripheral blood. Increased serum interferon-beta after radiation, together with early dynamic changes in blood T cell clones, were reported to be the strongest predictors of response.

The germline V gene supplies CDR1 SGDLS and CDR2 YYNGEE. V is pruned by 3 bases and J by 15 bases, leaving 11 bases of the junction without a gene match. The CDR3 contains 13 residues, cysteine and phenylalanine counted. Only the CDR3 portion is preserved as DNA: 39 bases, with reading frame beginning at the first base. Libraries were built with the immunoSEQ multiplex PCR assay. TCRdb limited this immuneACCESS table to in-frame rearrangements with V and J called. A share of clones is missing; checked studies link under half to unresolved V genes, and the rest is unexplained. The sample data list roughly 24,000 clones, and roughly 79% of these were observed just once. The ten top clones hold approximately 25% of the sample. For this clone: No cognate antigen has been identified for it. No per-base quality is available; no much larger clone lies one base away.

In this study, focal radiation therapy paired with CTLA-4 blockade (ipilimumab) was tested in patients who had chemo-refractory metastatic non-small-cell lung cancer. The sequence derives from a human donor with non-small cell lung cancer that progressed on radiotherapy plus ipilimumab. Sequencing was performed on peripheral blood, taken from a patient treated with radiotherapy plus ipilimumab. The receptor chain draws on TRBV9 and TRBJ2-1, and 8 bases in between align with TRBD2. The DNA sequence is given as TGTGCCAGCAGCGGGACATCCGGGACTAGTCTGTTCTTC. Its translation is CASSGTSGTSLFF.